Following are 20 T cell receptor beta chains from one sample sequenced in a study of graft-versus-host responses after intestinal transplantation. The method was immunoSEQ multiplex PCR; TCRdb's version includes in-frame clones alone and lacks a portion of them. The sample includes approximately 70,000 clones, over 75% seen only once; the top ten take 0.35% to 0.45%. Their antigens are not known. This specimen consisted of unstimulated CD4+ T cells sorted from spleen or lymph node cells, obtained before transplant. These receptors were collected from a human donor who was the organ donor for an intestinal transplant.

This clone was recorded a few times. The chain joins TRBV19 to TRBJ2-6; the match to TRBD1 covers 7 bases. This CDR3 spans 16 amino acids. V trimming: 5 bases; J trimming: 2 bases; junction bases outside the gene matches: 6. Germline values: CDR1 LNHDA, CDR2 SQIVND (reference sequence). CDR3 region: CASSLPTGTGANVLTF. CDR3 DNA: TGTGCCAGTAGTCTCCCGACAGGGACTGGGGCCAACGTCCTGACTTTC. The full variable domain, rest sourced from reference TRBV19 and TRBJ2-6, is DGGITQSPKYLFRKEGQNVTLSCEQNLNHDAMYWYRQDPGQGLRLIYYSQIVNDFQKGDIAEGYSVSREKKESFPLTVTSAQKNPTAFYLCASSLPTGTGANVLTFGAGSRLTVL.

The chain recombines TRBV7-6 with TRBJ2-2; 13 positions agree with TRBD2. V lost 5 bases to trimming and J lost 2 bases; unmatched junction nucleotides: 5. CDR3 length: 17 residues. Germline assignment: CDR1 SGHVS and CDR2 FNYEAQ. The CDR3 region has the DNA TGTGCCAGCAGCCCAACTAGCGGGGGGGCCAACACCGGGGAGCTGTTTTTT. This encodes CASSPTSGGANTGELFF.

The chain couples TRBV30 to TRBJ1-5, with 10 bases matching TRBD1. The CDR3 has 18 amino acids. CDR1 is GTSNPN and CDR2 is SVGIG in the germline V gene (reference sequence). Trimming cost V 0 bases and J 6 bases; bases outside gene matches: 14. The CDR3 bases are TGTGCCTGGAGTGTACAGACAGGGGGCCCCCCCGGCTCTCAGCCCCAGCATTTT. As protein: CAWSVQTGGPPGSQPQHF.

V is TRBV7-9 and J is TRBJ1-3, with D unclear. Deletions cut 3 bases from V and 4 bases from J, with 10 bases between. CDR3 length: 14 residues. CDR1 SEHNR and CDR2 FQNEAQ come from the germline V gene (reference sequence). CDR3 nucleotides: TGTGCCAGCAGCTTTATTTCCCTAGGAAACACCATATATTTT. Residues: CASSFISLGNTIYF.

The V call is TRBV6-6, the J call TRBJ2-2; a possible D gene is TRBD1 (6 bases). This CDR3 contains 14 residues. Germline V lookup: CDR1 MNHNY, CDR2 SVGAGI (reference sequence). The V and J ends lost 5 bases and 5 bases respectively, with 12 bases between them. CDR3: CASSRYRETGELFF. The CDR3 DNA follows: TGTGCCAGCAGTCGTTACAGGGAAACCGGGGAGCTGTTTTTT.

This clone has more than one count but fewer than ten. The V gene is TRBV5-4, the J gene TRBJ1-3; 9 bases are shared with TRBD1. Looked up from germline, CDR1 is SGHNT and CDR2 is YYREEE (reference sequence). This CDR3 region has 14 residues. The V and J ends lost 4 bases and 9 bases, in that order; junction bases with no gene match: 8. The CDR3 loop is CASSGDRDLTTIYF. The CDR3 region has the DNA TGTGCCAGCAGCGGGGACAGGGATCTGACCACCATATATTTT.

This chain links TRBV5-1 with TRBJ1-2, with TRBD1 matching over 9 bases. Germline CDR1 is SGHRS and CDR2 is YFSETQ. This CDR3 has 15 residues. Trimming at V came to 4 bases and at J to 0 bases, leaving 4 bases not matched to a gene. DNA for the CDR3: TGCGCCAGCAGCCTAGGGGACAGGGCTAACTATGGCTACACCTTC. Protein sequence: CASSLGDRANYGYTF.

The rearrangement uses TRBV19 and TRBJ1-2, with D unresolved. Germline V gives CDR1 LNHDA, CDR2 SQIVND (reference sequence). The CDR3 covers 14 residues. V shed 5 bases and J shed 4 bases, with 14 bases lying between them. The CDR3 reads CASSARGPPYGYTF. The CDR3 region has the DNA TGTGCCAGTAGTGCCCGCGGGCCCCCCTATGGCTACACCTTC.

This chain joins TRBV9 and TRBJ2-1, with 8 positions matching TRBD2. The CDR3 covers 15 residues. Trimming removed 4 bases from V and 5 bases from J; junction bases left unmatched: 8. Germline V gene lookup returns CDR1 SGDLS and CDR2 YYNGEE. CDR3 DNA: TGTGCCAGCAGCACCCGGCGGGGGGAGCACAATGAGCAGTTCTTC. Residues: CASSTRRGEHNEQFF.

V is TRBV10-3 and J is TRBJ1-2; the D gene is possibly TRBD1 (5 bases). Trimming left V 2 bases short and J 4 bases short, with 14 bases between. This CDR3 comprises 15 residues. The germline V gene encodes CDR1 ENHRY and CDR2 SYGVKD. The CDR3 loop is CAISERGRGLYGYTF. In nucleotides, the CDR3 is TGTGCCATCAGTGAGCGTGGACGGGGACTCTATGGCTACACCTTC.

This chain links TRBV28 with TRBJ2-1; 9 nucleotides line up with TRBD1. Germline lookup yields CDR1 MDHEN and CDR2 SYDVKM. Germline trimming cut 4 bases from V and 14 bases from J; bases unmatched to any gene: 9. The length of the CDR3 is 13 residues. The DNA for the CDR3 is TGTGCCAGCAGTTCCCAACCGGGACAGGGCGAGTTCTTC. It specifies CASSSQPGQGEFF.

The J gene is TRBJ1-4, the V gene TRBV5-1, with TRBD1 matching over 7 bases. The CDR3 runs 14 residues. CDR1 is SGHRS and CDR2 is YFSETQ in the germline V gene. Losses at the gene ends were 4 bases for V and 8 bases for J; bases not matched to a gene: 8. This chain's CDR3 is CASSPTGQSEKLFF. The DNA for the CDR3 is TGCGCCAGCAGCCCGACAGGGCAATCGGAAAAACTGTTTTTT.

The CDR3 loop reads CASSLMTGTPNYGYTF. The CDR3 coding sequence is TGCGCCAGCAGCCTCATGACAGGCACGCCGAACTATGGCTACACCTTC. The rearrangement joins TRBV5-1 to TRBJ1-2; tentatively, D is TRBD1 (6 bases). Germline V gives CDR1 SGHRS, CDR2 YFSETQ. The CDR3 covers 16 residues. V shed 4 bases and J shed 2 bases, with 18 bases lying between them.

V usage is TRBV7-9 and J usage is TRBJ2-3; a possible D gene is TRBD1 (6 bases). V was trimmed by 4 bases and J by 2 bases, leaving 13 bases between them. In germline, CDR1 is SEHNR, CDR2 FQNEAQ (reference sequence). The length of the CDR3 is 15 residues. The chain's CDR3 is CASSYVRGVTDTQYF. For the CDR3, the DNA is TGTGCCAGCAGCTACGTCAGGGGCGTCACAGATACGCAGTATTTT. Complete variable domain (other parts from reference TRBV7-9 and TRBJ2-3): DTGVSQNPRHKITKRGQNVTFRCDPISEHNRLYWYRQTLGQGPEFLTYFQNEAQLEKSRLLSDRFSAERPKGSFSTLEIQRTEQGDSAMYLCASSYVRGVTDTQYFGPGTRLTVL.

CDR3 nucleotides: TGTGCCAGTTCCCGGTCGCAGGGAAATATCAATGAGCAGTTCTTC. Its translation: CASSRSQGNINEQFF. The genes are TRBV7-3 and TRBJ2-1, with D possibly TRBD1 on 5 matching bases. From germline, CDR1 is SGHTA and CDR2 FQGTGA. Trimming shortened V by 9 bases and J by 6 bases, and 21 bases separated the two germline ends. The length of the CDR3 is 15 residues.

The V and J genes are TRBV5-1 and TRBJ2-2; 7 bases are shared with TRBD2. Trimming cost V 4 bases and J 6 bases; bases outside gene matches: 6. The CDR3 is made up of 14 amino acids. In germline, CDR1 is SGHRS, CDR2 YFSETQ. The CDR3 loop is CASSGREDAGELFF. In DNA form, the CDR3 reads TGCGCCAGCAGCGGGAGGGAGGATGCCGGGGAGCTGTTTTTT.

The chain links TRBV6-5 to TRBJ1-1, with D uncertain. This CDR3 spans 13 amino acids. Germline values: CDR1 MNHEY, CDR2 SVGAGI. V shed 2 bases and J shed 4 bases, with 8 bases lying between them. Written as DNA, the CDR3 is TGTGCCAGCAGTTACAGAATGAGCACTGAAGCTTTCTTT. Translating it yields CASSYRMSTEAFF.

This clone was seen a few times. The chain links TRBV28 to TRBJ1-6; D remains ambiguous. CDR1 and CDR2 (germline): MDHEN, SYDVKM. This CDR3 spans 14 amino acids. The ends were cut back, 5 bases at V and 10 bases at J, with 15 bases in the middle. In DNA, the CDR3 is TGTGCCAGCAGTGCGGTTACACCCCGCTCACCCCTCCACTTT. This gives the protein CASSAVTPRSPLHF. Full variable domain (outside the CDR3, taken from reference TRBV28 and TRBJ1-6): DVKVTQSSRYLVKRTGEKVFLECVQDMDHENMFWYRQDPGLGLRLIYFSYDVKMKEKGDIPEGYSVSREKKERFSLILESASTNQTSMYLCASSAVTPRSPLHFGNGTRLTVT.

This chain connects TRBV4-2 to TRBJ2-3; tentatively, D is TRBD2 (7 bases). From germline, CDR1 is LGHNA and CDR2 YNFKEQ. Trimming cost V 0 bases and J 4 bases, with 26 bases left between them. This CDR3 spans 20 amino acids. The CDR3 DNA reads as TGTGCCAGCAGCCAAGATTCTCGAGGGGGGGAGGCCGGCTGGGCAGATACGCAGTATTTT. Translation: CASSQDSRGGEAGWADTQYF.

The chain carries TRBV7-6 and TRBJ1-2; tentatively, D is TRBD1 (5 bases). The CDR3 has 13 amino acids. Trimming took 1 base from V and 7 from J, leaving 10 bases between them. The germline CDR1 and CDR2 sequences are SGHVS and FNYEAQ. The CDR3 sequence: CASSLEGRAGYTF. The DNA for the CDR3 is TGTGCCAGCAGCTTAGAGGGGAGGGCTGGCTACACCTTC.